This T cell receptor beta chain was recovered during a study of early T cells in non-severe SARS-CoV-2 infection. Study context: Whole-blood bulk RNA, unsorted, was sequenced, and chains were unpaired. Overall study results and limits: Database matching using VDJdb favored anti-spike CD8 responses, with private and CD4 specificities left missing.

Note on this clonotype: Its matching antigen is unknown.

Deletions cut 10 bases from V and 3 bases from J, with 19 bases between. Germline assignment: CDR1 MNHEY and CDR2 SMNVEV (reference sequence). The CDR3 consists of 14 residues. As part of library construction, unique molecular identifiers were attached to individual cDNA molecules. TCRdb used MiXCR to reprocess the 5' RACE reads, holding one entry per CDR3 protein. There are some 90,000 distinct CDR3 sequences in the sample; 14% to 15% occur only once, and 5.5% lies in the top ten. J is TRBJ2-7 and V is TRBV27; no clear D gene. Sequencing was done on a sample of whole blood. The source is an adult who was a healthcare worker with PCR-confirmed SARS-CoV-2 infection or an uninfected control (not recorded which). CDR3 region: CANYSRAGFYEQYF. The CDR3 region has the DNA TGTGCCAACTACTCCCGTGCCGGGTTCTACGAGCAGTACTTC.